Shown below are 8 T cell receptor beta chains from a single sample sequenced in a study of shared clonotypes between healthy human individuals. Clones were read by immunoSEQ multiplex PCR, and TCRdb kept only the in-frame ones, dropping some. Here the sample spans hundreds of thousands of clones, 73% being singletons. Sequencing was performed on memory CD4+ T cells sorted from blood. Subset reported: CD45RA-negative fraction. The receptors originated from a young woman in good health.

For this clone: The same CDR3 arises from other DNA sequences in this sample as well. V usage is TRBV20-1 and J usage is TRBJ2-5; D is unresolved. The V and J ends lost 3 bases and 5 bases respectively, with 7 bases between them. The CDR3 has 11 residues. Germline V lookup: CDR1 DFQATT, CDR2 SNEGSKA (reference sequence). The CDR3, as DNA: TGCAGTGCTAGGCGTGGGGAGACCCAGTACTTC. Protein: CSARRGETQYF.

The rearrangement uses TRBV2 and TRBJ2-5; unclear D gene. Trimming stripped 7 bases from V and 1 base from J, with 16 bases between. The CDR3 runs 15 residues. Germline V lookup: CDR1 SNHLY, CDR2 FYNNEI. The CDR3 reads CASKGAMAAQETQYF. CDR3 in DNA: TGTGCCAGCAAGGGCGCGATGGCAGCCCAAGAGACCCAGTACTTC.

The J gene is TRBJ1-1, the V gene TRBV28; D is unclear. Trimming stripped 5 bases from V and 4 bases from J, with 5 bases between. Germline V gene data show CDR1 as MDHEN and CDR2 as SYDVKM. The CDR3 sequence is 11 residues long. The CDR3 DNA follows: TGTGCCAGCAGTAAAATCACTGAAGCTTTCTTT. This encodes CASSKITEAFF.

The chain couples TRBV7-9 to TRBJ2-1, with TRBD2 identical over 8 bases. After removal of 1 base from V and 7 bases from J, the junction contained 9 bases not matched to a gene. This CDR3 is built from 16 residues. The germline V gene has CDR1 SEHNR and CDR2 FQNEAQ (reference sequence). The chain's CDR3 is CASSLGVGLGNNEQFF. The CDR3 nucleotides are TGTGCCAGCAGCTTAGGTGTGGGACTAGGGAATAATGAGCAGTTCTTC.

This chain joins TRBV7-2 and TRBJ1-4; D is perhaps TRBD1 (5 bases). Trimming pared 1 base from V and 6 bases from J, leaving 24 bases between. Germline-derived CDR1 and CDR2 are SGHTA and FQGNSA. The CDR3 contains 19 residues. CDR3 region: CASSLVARGRAIIDEKLFF. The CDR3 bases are TGTGCCAGCAGCTTAGTGGCCCGGGGCAGGGCCATAATTGATGAAAAACTGTTTTTT.

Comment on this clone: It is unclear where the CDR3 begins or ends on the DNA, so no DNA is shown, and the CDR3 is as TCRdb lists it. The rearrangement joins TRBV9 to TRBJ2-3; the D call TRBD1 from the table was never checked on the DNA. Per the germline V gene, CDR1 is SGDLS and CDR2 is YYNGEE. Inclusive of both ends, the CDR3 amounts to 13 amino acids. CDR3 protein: CASSVGPGTGKYF.

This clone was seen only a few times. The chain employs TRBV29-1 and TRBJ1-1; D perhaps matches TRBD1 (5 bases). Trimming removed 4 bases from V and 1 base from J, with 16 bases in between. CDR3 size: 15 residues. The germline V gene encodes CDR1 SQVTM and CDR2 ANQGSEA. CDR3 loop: CSVGDPLQGNTEAFF. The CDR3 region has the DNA TGCAGCGTTGGGGATCCACTTCAGGGGAACACTGAAGCTTTCTTT.

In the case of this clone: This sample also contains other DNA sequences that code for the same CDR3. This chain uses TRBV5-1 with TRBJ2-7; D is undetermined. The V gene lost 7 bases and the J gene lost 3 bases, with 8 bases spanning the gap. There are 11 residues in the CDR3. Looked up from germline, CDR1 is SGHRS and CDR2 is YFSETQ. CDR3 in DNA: TGCGCCAGCTCCCAAAACTACGAGCAGTACTTC. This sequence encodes CASSQNYEQYF.